The source of this T cell receptor (beta chain) is a study of blood T cell repertoires in COVID-19. Study as a whole: Samples taken during acute and convalescent COVID-19 were collected in the United States, Italy and Spain. PBMCs, B-cell-depleted T cells, or T cells were the source of the cDNA or gDNA that made up the material.

The CDR3 consists of 12 residues. Germline CDR1 MNHEY, CDR2 SVGAGI. V was clipped by 5 bases and J by 5 bases, with 7 bases between them. Authors' processing steps: Amplifying reference gene primers gave estimates of nucleated cell counts. Sequencing was performed with immunoSEQ multiplex PCR; in TCRdb, only in-frame clones are kept and a portion is missing. Clone size and V and J calls were adopted from that table, with D and trimming inferred from the DNA. This sample has about 240,000 clones, with around 80% found just once. This clonotype was obtained from a human donor in a cohort sampled during active COVID-19. The sample comprised peripheral blood. The chain is built from TRBV6-5 and TRBJ1-5, with D possibly TRBD1 on 5 matching bases. CDR3 protein: CASSPRDQPQHF. The CDR3 DNA sequence: TGTGCCAGCAGTCCCAGGGATCAGCCCCAGCATTTT.